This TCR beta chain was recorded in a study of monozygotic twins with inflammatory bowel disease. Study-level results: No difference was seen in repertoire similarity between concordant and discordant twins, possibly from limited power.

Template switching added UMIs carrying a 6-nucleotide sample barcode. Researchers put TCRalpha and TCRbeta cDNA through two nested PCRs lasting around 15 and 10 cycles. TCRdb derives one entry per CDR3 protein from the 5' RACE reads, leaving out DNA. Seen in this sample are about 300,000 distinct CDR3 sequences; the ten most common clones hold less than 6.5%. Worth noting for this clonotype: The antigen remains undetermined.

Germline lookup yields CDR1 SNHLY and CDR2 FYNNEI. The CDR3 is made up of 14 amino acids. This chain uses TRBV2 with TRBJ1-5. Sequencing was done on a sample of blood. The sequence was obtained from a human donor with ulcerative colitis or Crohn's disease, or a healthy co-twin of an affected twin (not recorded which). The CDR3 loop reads CASSEASVYQPQHF.